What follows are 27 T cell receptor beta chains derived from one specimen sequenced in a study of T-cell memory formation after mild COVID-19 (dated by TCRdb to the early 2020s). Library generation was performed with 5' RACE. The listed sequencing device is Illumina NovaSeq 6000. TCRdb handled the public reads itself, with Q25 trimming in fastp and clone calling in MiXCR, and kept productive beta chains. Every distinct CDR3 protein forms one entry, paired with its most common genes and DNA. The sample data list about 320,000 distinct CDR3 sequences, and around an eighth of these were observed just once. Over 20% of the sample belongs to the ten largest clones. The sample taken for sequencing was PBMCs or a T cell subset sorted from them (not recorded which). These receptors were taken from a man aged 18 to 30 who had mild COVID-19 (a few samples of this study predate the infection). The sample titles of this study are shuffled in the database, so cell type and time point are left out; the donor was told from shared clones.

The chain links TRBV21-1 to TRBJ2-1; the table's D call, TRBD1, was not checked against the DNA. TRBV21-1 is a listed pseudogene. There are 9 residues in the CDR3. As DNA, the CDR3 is TGTGCCAGAGGACAGAGGGAGTTCTTC. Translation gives CARGQREFF.

CDR3 DNA: TGTGCCAGCAGCTTAACCTGGGCTGAAGCTTTCTTT. Its protein product is CASSLTWAEAFF. This chain links TRBV7-2 with TRBJ1-1; D ambiguous. V gave up 2 bases and J gave up 6 bases, with 7 bases separating them. Germline CDR1 SGHTA, CDR2 FQGNSA. The CDR3 loop spans 12 amino acids.

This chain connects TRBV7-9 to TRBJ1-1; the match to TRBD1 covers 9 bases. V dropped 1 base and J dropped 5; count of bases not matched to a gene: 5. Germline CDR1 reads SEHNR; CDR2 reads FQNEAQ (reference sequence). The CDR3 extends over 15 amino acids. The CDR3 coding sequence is TGTGCCAGCAGCTTAGTGACAGGGGGAGGTACTGAAGCTTTCTTT. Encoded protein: CASSLVTGGGTEAFF.

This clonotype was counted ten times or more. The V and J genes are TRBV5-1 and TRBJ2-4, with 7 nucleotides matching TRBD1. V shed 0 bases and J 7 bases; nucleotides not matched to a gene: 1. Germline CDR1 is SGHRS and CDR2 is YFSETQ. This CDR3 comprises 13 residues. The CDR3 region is CASSLVGQNIQYF. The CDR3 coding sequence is TGCGCCAGCAGCTTGGTGGGACAGAACATTCAGTACTTC.

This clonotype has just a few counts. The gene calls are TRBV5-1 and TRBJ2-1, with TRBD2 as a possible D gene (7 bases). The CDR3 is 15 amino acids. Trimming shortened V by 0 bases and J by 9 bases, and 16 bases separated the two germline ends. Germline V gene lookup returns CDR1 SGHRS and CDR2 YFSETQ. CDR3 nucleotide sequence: TGCGCCAGCAGCTTGGATTCGGGGGGCCCCACTGAGCAGTTCTTC. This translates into CASSLDSGGPTEQFF.

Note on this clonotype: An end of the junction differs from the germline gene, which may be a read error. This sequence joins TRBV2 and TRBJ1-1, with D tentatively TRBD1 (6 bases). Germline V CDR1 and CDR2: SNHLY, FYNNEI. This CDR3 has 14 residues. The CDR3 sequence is CSSSVRGSSGEAFF. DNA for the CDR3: TGTTCCAGTTCGGTCAGGGGCTCGTCCGGTGAAGCTTTCTTT.

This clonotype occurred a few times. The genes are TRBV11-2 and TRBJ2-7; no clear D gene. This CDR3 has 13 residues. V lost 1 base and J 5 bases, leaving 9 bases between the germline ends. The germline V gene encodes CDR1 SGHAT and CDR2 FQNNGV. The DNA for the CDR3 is TGTGCCAGCAGCTTAGGGCAGCGTAACGAGCAGTACTTC. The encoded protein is CASSLGQRNEQYF.

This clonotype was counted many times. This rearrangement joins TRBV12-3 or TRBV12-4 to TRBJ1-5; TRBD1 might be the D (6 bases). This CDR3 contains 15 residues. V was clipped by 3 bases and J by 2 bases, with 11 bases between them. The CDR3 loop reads CASSFRGWGNQPQHF. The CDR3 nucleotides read TGTGCCAGCAGTTTCAGGGGTTGGGGCAATCAGCCCCAGCATTTT.

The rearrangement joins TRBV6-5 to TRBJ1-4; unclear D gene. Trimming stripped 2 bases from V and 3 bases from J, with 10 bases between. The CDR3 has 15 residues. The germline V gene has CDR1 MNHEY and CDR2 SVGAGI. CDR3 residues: CASSYAGNPNEKLFF. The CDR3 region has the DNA TGTGCCAGCAGTTACGCGGGAAATCCTAATGAAAAACTGTTTTTT.

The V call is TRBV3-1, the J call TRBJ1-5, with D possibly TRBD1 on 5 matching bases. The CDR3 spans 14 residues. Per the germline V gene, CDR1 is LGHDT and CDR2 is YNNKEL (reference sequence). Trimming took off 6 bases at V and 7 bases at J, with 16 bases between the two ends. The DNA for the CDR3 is TGTGCCAGCAGGGGCTCGGGGGGGGGACAGCCCCAGCATTTT. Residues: CASRGSGGGQPQHF.

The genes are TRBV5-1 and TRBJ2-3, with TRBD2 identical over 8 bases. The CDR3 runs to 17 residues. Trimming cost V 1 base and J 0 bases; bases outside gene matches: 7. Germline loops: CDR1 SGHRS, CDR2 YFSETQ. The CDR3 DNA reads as TGCGCCAGCAGCTTGCATGGTCCGGGAGGGAGCACAGATACGCAGTATTTT. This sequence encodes CASSLHGPGGSTDTQYF.

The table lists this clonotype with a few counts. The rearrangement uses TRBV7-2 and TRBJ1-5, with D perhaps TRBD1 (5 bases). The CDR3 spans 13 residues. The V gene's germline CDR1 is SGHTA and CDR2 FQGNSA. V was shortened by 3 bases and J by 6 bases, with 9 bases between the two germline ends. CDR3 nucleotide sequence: TGTGCCAGCAGCTTGAGGGGCCTTCAGCCCCAGCATTTT. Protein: CASSLRGLQPQHF.

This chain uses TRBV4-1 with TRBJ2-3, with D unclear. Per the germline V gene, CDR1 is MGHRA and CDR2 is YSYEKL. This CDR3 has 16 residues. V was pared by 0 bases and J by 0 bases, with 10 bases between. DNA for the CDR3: TGCGCCAGCAGCCAAGATGACAACCTTAGCACAGATACGCAGTATTTT. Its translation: CASSQDDNLSTDTQYF.

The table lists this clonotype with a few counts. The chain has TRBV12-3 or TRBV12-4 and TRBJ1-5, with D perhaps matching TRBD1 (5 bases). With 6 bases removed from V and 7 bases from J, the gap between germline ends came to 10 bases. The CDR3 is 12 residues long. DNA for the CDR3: TGTGCCAGCAGGCAGGGTGAACAGCCCCAGCATTTT. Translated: CASRQGEQPQHF.

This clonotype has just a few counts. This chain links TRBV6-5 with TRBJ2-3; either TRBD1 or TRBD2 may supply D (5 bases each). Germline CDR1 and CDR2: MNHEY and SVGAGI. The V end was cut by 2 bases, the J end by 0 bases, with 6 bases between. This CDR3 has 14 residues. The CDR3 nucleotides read TGTGCCAGCAGTTACGGGGGAAGCACAGATACGCAGTATTTT. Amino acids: CASSYGGSTDTQYF.

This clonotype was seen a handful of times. CDR3 bases: TGCGCCAGCAGCTTTGTGGGCCCACGACCTAACTCTGGAAACACCATATATTTT. It specifies CASSFVGPRPNSGNTIYF. J is TRBJ1-3 and V is TRBV5-1; no reliable D call. CDR3 length: 18 amino acids. Germline assignment: CDR1 SGHRS and CDR2 YFSETQ. V shed 2 bases and J shed 0 bases, with 18 bases lying between them.

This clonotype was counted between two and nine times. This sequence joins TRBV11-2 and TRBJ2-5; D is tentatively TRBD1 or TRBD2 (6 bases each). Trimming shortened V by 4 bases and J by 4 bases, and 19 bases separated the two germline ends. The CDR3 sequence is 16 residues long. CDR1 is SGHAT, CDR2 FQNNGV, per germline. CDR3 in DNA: TGTGCCAGCAGCTCCCCCTGGGCGGGACACGTAGAGACCCAGTACTTC. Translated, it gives CASSSPWAGHVETQYF.

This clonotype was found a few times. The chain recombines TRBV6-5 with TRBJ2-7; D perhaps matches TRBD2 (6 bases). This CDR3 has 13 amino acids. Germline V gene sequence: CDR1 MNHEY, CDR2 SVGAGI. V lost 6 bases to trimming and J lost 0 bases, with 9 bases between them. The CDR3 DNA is TGTGCCAGCAGGATCGGGAGCTCCTACGAGCAGTACTTC. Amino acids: CASRIGSSYEQYF.

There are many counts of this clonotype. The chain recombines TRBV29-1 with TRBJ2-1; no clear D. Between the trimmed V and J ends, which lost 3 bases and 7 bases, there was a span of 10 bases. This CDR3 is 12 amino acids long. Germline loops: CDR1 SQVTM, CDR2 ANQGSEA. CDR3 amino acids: CSVDSQGNEQFF. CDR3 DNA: TGCAGCGTTGACTCCCAAGGGAATGAGCAGTTCTTC.

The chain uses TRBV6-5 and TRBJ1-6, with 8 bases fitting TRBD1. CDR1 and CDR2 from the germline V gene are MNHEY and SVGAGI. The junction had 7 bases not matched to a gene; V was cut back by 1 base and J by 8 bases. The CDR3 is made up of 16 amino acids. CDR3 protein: CASSYYYGQGDSPLHF. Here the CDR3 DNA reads TGTGCCAGCAGTTACTACTACGGACAGGGAGATTCACCCCTCCACTTT.

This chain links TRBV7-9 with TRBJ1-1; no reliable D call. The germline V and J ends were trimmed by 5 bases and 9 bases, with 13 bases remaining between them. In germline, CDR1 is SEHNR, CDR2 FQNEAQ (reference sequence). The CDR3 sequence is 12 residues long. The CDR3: CASSPMGGKAFF. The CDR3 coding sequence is TGTGCCAGCAGCCCGATGGGCGGGAAAGCTTTCTTT.

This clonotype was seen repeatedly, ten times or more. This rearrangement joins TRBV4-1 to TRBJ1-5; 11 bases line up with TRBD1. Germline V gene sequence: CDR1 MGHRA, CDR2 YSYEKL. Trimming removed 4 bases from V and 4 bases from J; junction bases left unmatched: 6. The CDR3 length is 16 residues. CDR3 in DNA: TGCGCCAGCAGCCGGGGGACAGGGGGGCTAAATCAGCCCCAGCATTTT. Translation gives CASSRGTGGLNQPQHF.

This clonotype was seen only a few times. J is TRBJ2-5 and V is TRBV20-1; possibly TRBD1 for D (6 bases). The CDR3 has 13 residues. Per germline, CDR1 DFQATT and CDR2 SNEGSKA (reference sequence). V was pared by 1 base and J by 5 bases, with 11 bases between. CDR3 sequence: CSARATGWETQYF. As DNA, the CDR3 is TGCAGTGCTAGAGCAACAGGGTGGGAGACCCAGTACTTC.

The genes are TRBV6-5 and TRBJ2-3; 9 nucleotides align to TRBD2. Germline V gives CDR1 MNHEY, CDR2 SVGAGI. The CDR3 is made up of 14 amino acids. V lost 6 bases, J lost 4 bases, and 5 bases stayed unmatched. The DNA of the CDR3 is TGTGCCAGCAGCGCGGGACTAGCTGCAGATACGCAGTATTTT. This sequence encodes CASSAGLAADTQYF.

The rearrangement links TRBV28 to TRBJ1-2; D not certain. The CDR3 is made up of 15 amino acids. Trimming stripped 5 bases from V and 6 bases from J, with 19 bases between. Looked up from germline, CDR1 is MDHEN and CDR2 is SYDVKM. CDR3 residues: CASSPTAPHDHGYTF. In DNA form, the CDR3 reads TGTGCCAGCAGTCCGACCGCACCTCATGACCATGGCTACACCTTC.

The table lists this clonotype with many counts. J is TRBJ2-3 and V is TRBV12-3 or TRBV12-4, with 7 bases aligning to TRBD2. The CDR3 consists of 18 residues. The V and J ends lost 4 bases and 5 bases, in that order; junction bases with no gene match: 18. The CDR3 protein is CASSSFDPWGGTQDTQYF. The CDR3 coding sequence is TGTGCCAGCAGTTCTTTTGACCCTTGGGGGGGGACTCAAGATACGCAGTATTTT.

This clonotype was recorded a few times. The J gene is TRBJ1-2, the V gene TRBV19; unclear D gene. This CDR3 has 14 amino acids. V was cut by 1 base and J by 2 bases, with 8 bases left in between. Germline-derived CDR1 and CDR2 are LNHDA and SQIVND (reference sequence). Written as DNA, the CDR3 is TGTGCCAGTAGTATAGCAGGAATGAACTATGGCTACACCTTC. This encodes CASSIAGMNYGYTF.